Shown below are 31 T cell receptor beta chains from a single sample sequenced in a study of T cells in Graves' hyperthyroidism and ophthalmopathy. From RNA transcripts, TCR beta CDR3 regions were amplified. First-round RT-PCR of the TCR CDR3 relied on the HTBI primer set. Each CDR3 protein is one row after TCRdb ran MiXCR on the multiplex PCR reads. The sample lists about 400,000 distinct CDR3 sequences; about 15% were seen once. Sequencing was performed on blood. These TCRs come from a woman between 25 and 40 years old with Graves' hyperthyroidism.

There are a few counts of this clonotype. J is TRBJ2-7 and V is TRBV13; 10 positions match TRBD1. Germline CDR1 and CDR2: PRHDT and FYEKMQ (reference sequence). The junction had 23 bases not matched to a gene; V was cut back by 5 bases and J by 4 bases. This CDR3 is built from 20 residues. This CDR3 is CASSIRQGARILPARYEQYF. CDR3 coding DNA: TGTGCCAGCAGCATCAGACAGGGGGCGCGAATCCTGCCGGCGAGATACGAGCAGTACTTC.

This clonotype was counted many times. The chain joins TRBV18 to TRBJ1-5; D is perhaps TRBD1 (6 bases). The CDR3 sequence is 13 residues long. Germline values: CDR1 KGHSH, CDR2 LQKENI. Trimming took off 6 bases at V and 7 bases at J, with 13 bases between the two ends. In DNA, the CDR3 is TGTGCCAGCTCTCAGGACAGCTTACAGCCCCAGCATTTT. It is translated as CASSQDSLQPQHF. The entire variable domain, with the rest obtained from reference TRBV18 and TRBJ1-5, is as follows: NAGVMQNPRHLVRRRGQEARLRCSPMKGHSHVYWYRQLPEEGLKFMVYLQKENIIDESGMPKERFSAEFPKEGPSILRIQQVVRGDSAAYFCASSQDSLQPQHFGDGTRLSIL.

Ten or more counts support this clonotype. This rearrangement joins TRBV2 to TRBJ1-1; 7 bases are a match to TRBD1. This CDR3 region has 14 residues. Trimming cost V 6 bases and J 4 bases; bases outside gene matches: 8. From germline, CDR1 is SNHLY and CDR2 FYNNEI. The chain's CDR3 is CASSFDRAVTEAFF. The CDR3, as DNA: TGTGCCAGCAGCTTCGACAGGGCGGTCACTGAAGCTTTCTTT.

The chain couples TRBV6-5 to TRBJ1-5; D is perhaps TRBD1 (5 bases). Germline V lookup: CDR1 MNHEY, CDR2 SVGAGI. This CDR3 has 14 residues. V shed 0 bases and J shed 5 bases, with 8 bases lying between them. In DNA form, the CDR3 reads TGTGCCAGCAGTTACTCCGGGGCTTATCAGCCCCAGCATTTT. Its translation: CASSYSGAYQPQHF.

The CDR3 sequence: CASSERQVASTDTQYF. The CDR3 DNA reads as TGTGCCAGCAGCGAACGACAGGTCGCTAGCACAGATACGCAGTATTTT. The chain is built from TRBV7-9 and TRBJ2-3; maybe TRBD1 (6 bases). Germline CDR1 and CDR2: SEHNR and FQNEAQ (reference sequence). V was clipped by 5 bases and J by 0 bases, with 15 bases between them. The CDR3 covers 16 residues.

This clonotype showed up just a few times. This chain joins TRBV5-1 and TRBJ1-1; D remains ambiguous. V was pared by 0 bases and J by 1 base, with 10 bases between. The CDR3 sequence is 15 residues long. Germline assignment: CDR1 SGHRS and CDR2 YFSETQ. The CDR3 coding sequence is TGCGCCAGCAGCTTGGAGTCCCCAGGGAACACTGAAGCTTTCTTT. It encodes CASSLESPGNTEAFF.

In this sample, this clonotype turned up a few times. The genes are TRBV10-3 and TRBJ2-7, with 7 bases identical to TRBD1. Germline CDR1 reads ENHRY; CDR2 reads SYGVKD. The CDR3 sequence is 13 residues long. The V gene end was trimmed by 4 bases and the J gene end by 4 bases; junction bases not matched to a gene: 4. Here the CDR3 DNA reads TGTGCCATCAGTGCGGGGACAGAGTACGAGCAGTACTTC. It yields the protein CAISAGTEYEQYF.

This clonotype appeared many times. V gene TRBV18 combines with J gene TRBJ2-7, with no clear D. CDR3 length: 17 residues. Germline V lookup: CDR1 KGHSH, CDR2 LQKENI. Trimming stripped 0 bases from V and 2 bases from J, with 17 bases between. CDR3 sequence (DNA): TGTGCCAGCTCACCACCGCGGAGCCGTCCCCCCCCCTACGAGCAGTACTTC. It yields the protein CASSPPRSRPPPYEQYF.

This clonotype was detected only a few times. The V and J genes are TRBV6-5 and TRBJ1-2, with D maybe TRBD1 (6 bases). Germline V gives CDR1 MNHEY, CDR2 SVGAGI. The ends were cut back, 0 bases at V and 4 bases at J, with 9 bases in the middle. The CDR3 runs 14 residues. CDR3 sequence reads: CASSYSMGAYGYTF. DNA for the CDR3: TGTGCCAGCAGTTACTCGATGGGGGCCTATGGCTACACCTTC.

This clonotype was detected many times. The rearrangement uses TRBV3-1 and TRBJ1-4, with D uncertain. The CDR3 has 16 residues. The V end was cut by 4 bases, the J end by 1 base, with 13 bases between. Germline-derived CDR1 and CDR2 are LGHDT and YNNKEL (reference sequence). The CDR3 here is CASSPRSGLTNEKLFF. The CDR3 DNA follows: TGTGCCAGCAGCCCCCGTAGCGGACTAACTAATGAAAAACTGTTTTTT.

This clonotype came up many times. The V call is TRBV28, the J call TRBJ2-7, with a possible D match to TRBD2 (6 bases). This CDR3 contains 15 residues. V was clipped by 5 bases and J by 4 bases, with 18 bases between them. Germline values: CDR1 MDHEN, CDR2 SYDVKM. CDR3 bases: TGTGCCAGCAGTATACCCTCTCGGGGGACTTACGAGCAGTACTTC. This gives the protein CASSIPSRGTYEQYF.

This clonotype was seen a few times. A read error may explain this, as a much larger clone is one base away. The CDR3 sequence is CTSNEGFSYEQYF. For the CDR3, the DNA is TGCACCAGCAACGAAGGTTTCTCCTACGAGCAGTACTTC. The chain joins TRBV5-1 to TRBJ2-7; D gene ambiguous. The germline V gene encodes CDR1 SGHRS and CDR2 YFSETQ. CDR3 length: 13 amino acids.

This clonotype was seen repeatedly, ten times or more. The chain uses TRBV11-3 and TRBJ2-4, with D possibly being TRBD1 or TRBD2 (6 bases each). V was cut by 6 bases and J by 0 bases, with 15 bases left in between. Germline V gene lookup returns CDR1 SGHNT and CDR2 YENEEA. The CDR3 runs to 16 residues. The chain's CDR3 is CASRVWGALAKNIQYF. The CDR3 DNA is TGTGCCAGCAGGGTCTGGGGGGCTTTAGCCAAAAACATTCAGTACTTC.

This clonotype occurred a few times. The chain uses TRBV6-2 or TRBV6-3 and TRBJ2-3, with 9 positions matching TRBD2. V was pared by 6 bases and J by 7 bases, with 11 bases of the junction left unmatched. CDR1 MNHEY and CDR2 SVGEGT come from the germline V gene. This CDR3 region has 15 residues. CDR3 protein: CASSTLAGGTYTQYF. The CDR3 nucleotides read TGTGCCAGCAGCACCCTGGCGGGAGGGACATATACGCAGTATTTT.

Note on this clonotype: This may stem from a read error, because a much larger clone lies one nucleotide away. The chain joins TRBV18 to TRBJ2-3; D unresolved. This CDR3 region has 17 residues. Germline lookup yields CDR1 KGHSH and CDR2 LQKENI. V lost 0 bases and J lost 0, with 13 bases in between. CDR3 sequence reads: CASSPPDALGSTDTQYF. The CDR3 bases are TGTGCCAGCTCACCACCGGACGCCCTCGGAAGCACAGATACGCAGTATTTT. Looking up the rest from reference TRBV18 and TRBJ2-3 gives the full variable domain: NAGVMQNPRHLVRRRGQEARLRCSPMKGHSHVYWYRQLPEEGLKFMVYLQKENIIDESGMPKERFSAEFPKEGPSILRIQQVVRGDSAAYFCASSPPDALGSTDTQYFGPGTRLTVL.

This clonotype showed up just a few times. The V and J genes are TRBV7-9 and TRBJ2-5, with no clear D. The ends were cut back, 2 bases at V and 3 bases at J, with 13 bases in the middle. Looked up from germline, CDR1 is SEHNR and CDR2 is FQNEAQ (reference sequence). The CDR3 consists of 15 residues. CDR3 in amino acids: CASSLWAEQKETQYF. Here the CDR3 DNA reads TGTGCCAGCAGCTTATGGGCAGAGCAGAAAGAGACCCAGTACTTC.

Many counts were recorded for this clonotype. This chain joins TRBV28 and TRBJ2-7; no reliable D call. The CDR3 totals 11 residues. Deletions cut 8 bases from V and 2 bases from J, with 7 bases between. From germline, CDR1 is MDHEN and CDR2 SYDVKM. CDR3 residues: CASYKPYEQYF. The CDR3 bases are TGTGCCAGCTACAAGCCCTACGAGCAGTACTTC.

In this sample, this clonotype turned up a few times. The chain combines TRBV6-1 with TRBJ1-2, with TRBD1 matching 9 bases. The germline CDR1 and CDR2 sequences are MNHNS and SASEGT. V dropped 2 bases and J dropped 8; count of bases not matched to a gene: 6. The CDR3 is made up of 14 amino acids. CDR3 residues: CASSESDRGKGYTF. CDR3 nucleotides: TGTGCCAGCAGTGAATCGGACAGGGGAAAAGGCTACACCTTC.

This clonotype was counted ten times or more. The gene calls are TRBV30 and TRBJ2-6; D gene uncertain. The CDR3 is made up of 13 amino acids. In germline, CDR1 is GTSNPN, CDR2 SVGIG (reference sequence). V lost 3 bases and J 0 bases, leaving 3 bases between the germline ends. The CDR3 nucleotides read TGTGCCTGGAGAAACTCTGGGGCCAACGTCCTGACTTTC. It yields the protein CAWRNSGANVLTF.

This clonotype was counted many times. The V gene is TRBV28, the J gene TRBJ1-5, with D perhaps matching TRBD1 (6 bases). This CDR3 is 16 amino acids long. Trimming shortened V by 5 bases and J by 0 bases, and 14 bases separated the two germline ends. Germline V gene data show CDR1 as MDHEN and CDR2 as SYDVKM. This CDR3 reads CASSPIGGSSNQPQHF. The CDR3 coding sequence is TGTGCCAGCAGTCCGATCGGGGGCAGTAGCAATCAGCCCCAGCATTTT.

The V call is TRBV12-3 or TRBV12-4, the J call TRBJ1-4; D remains unclear. The CDR3 sequence is 16 residues long. Trimming took 5 bases from V and 7 from J, leaving 20 bases between them. CDR3 region: CASSALVAGGIEKLFF. The CDR3 bases are TGTGCCAGCAGTGCCCTGGTGGCGGGAGGGATTGAAAAACTGTTTTTT.

V and J are TRBV19 and TRBJ2-1; D remains ambiguous. The J call may be faulty, since TRBJ2-7 better matches the DNA end. Per the germline V gene, CDR1 is LNHDA and CDR2 is SQIVND (reference sequence). The CDR3 runs 14 residues. The CDR3 DNA sequence: TGTGCCAGTAGTCCAATGGGCTCCTACAATGAGCAGTACTTC. Translation: CASSPMGSYNEQYF.

This clonotype was recorded at least ten times. The chain has TRBV20-1 and TRBJ2-5, with D possibly TRBD1 on 6 matching bases. Germline CDR1 reads DFQATT; CDR2 reads SNEGSKA (reference sequence). The CDR3 extends over 13 amino acids. Trimming shortened V by 3 bases and J by 4 bases, and 12 bases separated the two germline ends. Here the CDR3 reads CSASLQGPETQYF. The DNA of the CDR3 is TGCAGTGCTAGTTTACAGGGCCCAGAGACCCAGTACTTC.

This clonotype was observed at least ten times. V and J are TRBV3-1 and TRBJ2-5; D uncertain. This CDR3 contains 12 residues. V was shortened by 1 base and J by 7 bases, with 7 bases between the two germline ends. Germline V gene lookup returns CDR1 LGHDT and CDR2 YNNKEL (reference sequence). The CDR3 spells CASSQVAVTQYF. CDR3 DNA sequence: TGTGCCAGCAGCCAAGTGGCCGTGACCCAGTACTTC.

CDR3 sequence: CAISAGTSIRNEQFF. DNA of the CDR3: TGTGCCATCAGTGCAGGGACTAGCATAAGGAATGAGCAGTTCTTC. The J gene is TRBJ2-1, the V gene TRBV10-3, with 9 bases fitting TRBD2. The CDR3 runs to 15 residues. CDR1 and CDR2 (germline): ENHRY, SYGVKD. V was pared by 4 bases and J by 7 bases, with 8 bases of the junction left unmatched.

This clonotype was counted at least ten times. The rearrangement joins TRBV20-1 to TRBJ2-5, with a tentative D call TRBD1 (6 bases). Germline V gene lookup returns CDR1 DFQATT and CDR2 SNEGSKA (reference sequence). The V end was cut by 5 bases, the J end by 5 bases, with 18 bases between. The CDR3 is 14 amino acids. CDR3 DNA: TGCAGTGCTCCTCGGGACAACATGCAGGAGACCCAGTACTTC. This encodes CSAPRDNMQETQYF.

There are many counts of this clonotype. This chain links TRBV20-1 with TRBJ2-1; TRBD2 matches 8 bases. In germline, CDR1 is DFQATT, CDR2 SNEGSKA (reference sequence). Trimming removed 7 bases from V and 4 bases from J; junction bases left unmatched: 9. The CDR3 runs 14 residues. The CDR3 bases are TGCAGTGGGAACCGGCCGGGAGGGTACAATGAGCAGTTCTTC. Its protein is CSGNRPGGYNEQFF.

This clonotype was recorded many times. The rearrangement joins TRBV28 to TRBJ2-7, with D hard to call. V was clipped by 4 bases and J by 5 bases, with 6 bases between them. This CDR3 spans 11 amino acids. Germline CDR1 is MDHEN and CDR2 is SYDVKM. In DNA, the CDR3 is TGTGCCAGCAGTTGGGCTGACGAGCAGTACTTC. It is translated as CASSWADEQYF.

This chain connects TRBV27 to TRBJ1-4, with D perhaps matching TRBD1 (5 bases). The CDR3 has 14 residues. CDR1 MNHEY and CDR2 SMNVEV come from the germline V gene (reference sequence). V gave up 9 bases and J gave up 3 bases, with 14 bases separating them. CDR3 nucleotide sequence: TGTGCCAGTGCTTCTAGGGGTGCTAATGAAAAACTGTTTTTT. It is translated as CASASRGANEKLFF. The entire variable domain, with the rest obtained from reference TRBV27 and TRBJ1-4, is as follows: EAQVTQNPRYLITVTGKKLTVTCSQNMNHEYMSWYRQDPGLGLRQIYYSMNVEVTDKGDVPEGYKVSRKEKRNFPLILESPSPNQTSLYFCASASRGANEKLFFGSGTQLSVL.

This clonotype showed up many times. The chain links TRBV20-1 to TRBJ2-3, with D unresolved. CDR3 length: 16 residues. V was cut by 6 bases and J by 0 bases, with 19 bases left in between. CDR1 and CDR2 (germline): DFQATT, SNEGSKA (reference sequence). The CDR3 DNA sequence: TGCAGTGCCCGGACGGCCCTAAGCCCTAGCACAGATACGCAGTATTTT. This sequence encodes CSARTALSPSTDTQYF.

The count of this clonotype is one. The rearrangement joins TRBV24-1 to TRBJ2-3; TRBD1 agrees at 8 bases. The length of the CDR3 is 15 residues. J was trimmed by 6 bases and V by 4 bases; bases with no gene match: 8. Germline assignment: CDR1 KGHDR and CDR2 SFDVKD. CDR3 sequence (DNA): TGTGCCACCAGTGACCCGGACAGGGTGGGCGATACGCAGTATTTT. Translation: CATSDPDRVGDTQYF.